This passage covers 18 T cell receptor beta chains from one sample sequenced in a study of blood T cell repertoires in COVID-19. Repertoires were generated with immunoSEQ multiplex PCR, while TCRdb's copy carries only in-frame clones and drops some. In the table there are about 160,000 clones, roughly 80% of which are singletons. Sequenced: peripheral blood. These receptors all come from a woman in her 40s with COVID-19, enrolled during active disease.

For the CDR3, the DNA is TGTGCCAGCAGCCCGACAGGGGACGGGCTTGGGAGTTATGGCTACACCTTC. This codes for CASSPTGDGLGSYGYTF. The chain employs TRBV25-1 and TRBJ1-2; 8 positions match TRBD1. Looked up from germline, CDR1 is MGHDK and CDR2 is SYGVNS. The CDR3 totals 17 residues. The V segment lost 6 bases and the J segment 5 bases; nucleotides outside the gene matches: 17.

As concerns this clone: A much bigger clone sits one base away, suggesting this may be a read error. The same CDR3 also results from other DNA sequences found in this sample. This rearrangement joins TRBV27 to TRBJ1-2, with a possible D match to TRBD1 (5 bases). Germline V gene lookup returns CDR1 MNHEY and CDR2 SMNVEV (reference sequence). The V and J ends lost 4 bases and 8 bases respectively, with 20 bases between them. The CDR3 contains 15 residues. CDR3 sequence: CASSSPRGGALGYTF. CDR3 DNA sequence: TGTGCCAGCAGTTCTCCTCGCGGAGGGGCGCTCGGCTACACCTTC.

This clone is a singleton in its sample. This rearrangement joins TRBV7-8 to TRBJ1-1; 8 bases are shared with TRBD1. With V trimmed by 3 bases and J by 1 base, 4 bases remained unmatched. In germline, CDR1 is SGHVS, CDR2 FQNEAQ. This CDR3 spans 15 amino acids. The CDR3 DNA follows: TGTGCCAGCAGCTTCCGGGACAGGAGGAACACTGAAGCTTTCTTT. It is translated as CASSFRDRRNTEAFF. Supplemented by reference TRBV7-8 and TRBJ1-1, the full variable domain reads GAGVSQSPRYKVAKRGQDVALRCDPISGHVSLFWYQQALGQGPEFLTYFQNEAQLDKSGLPSDRFFAERPEGSVSTLKIQRTQQEDSAVYLCASSFRDRRNTEAFFGQGTRLTVV.

V is TRBV7-2 and J is TRBJ2-2, with 9 positions matching TRBD1. V trimming: 5 bases; J trimming: 7 bases; junction bases outside the gene matches: 14. Germline loops: CDR1 SGHTA, CDR2 FQGNSA. This CDR3 is 17 amino acids long. The DNA of the CDR3 is TGTGCCAGCAGCGGACCCCGGGACAGGGTATTGGGCGGGGAGCTGTTTTTT. It codes for CASSGPRDRVLGGELFF.

The chain couples TRBV14 to TRBJ2-3; D is possibly TRBD1 (5 bases). V gave up 4 bases and J gave up 7 bases, with 21 bases separating them. The CDR3 is 16 residues long. The germline V gene has CDR1 SGHDN and CDR2 FVKESK. The CDR3 nucleotides are TGTGCCAGCAGCCTTCAGGGCTTTCCTGCCTTCAATACGCAGTATTTT. Protein: CASSLQGFPAFNTQYF.

The chain joins TRBV2 to TRBJ2-1; 7 bases map to TRBD2. V trimming: 7 bases; J trimming: 9 bases; junction bases outside the gene matches: 6. The CDR3 extends over 12 amino acids. Germline CDR1 is SNHLY and CDR2 is FYNNEI. The CDR3 loop reads CASTGGIAEQFF. The DNA of the CDR3 is TGTGCCAGCACGGGGGGTATCGCTGAGCAGTTCTTC.

The J gene is TRBJ2-1, the V gene TRBV6-5; 7 bases match TRBD2. Germline CDR1 is MNHEY and CDR2 is SVGAGI. There are 14 residues in the CDR3. The ends lost 4 bases at V and 5 bases at J; junction bases unmatched: 5. CDR3 DNA: TGTGCCAGCAGTTCAAGCGGGGCCCACAATGAGCAGTTCTTC. Its protein is CASSSSGAHNEQFF.

The chain recombines TRBV19 with TRBJ1-1; D might be TRBD1 (5 bases). This CDR3 is built from 16 residues. Germline V lookup: CDR1 LNHDA, CDR2 SQIVND (reference sequence). V was pared by 3 bases and J by 0 bases, with 14 bases between. The CDR3 DNA reads TGTGCCAGTAGTATCGGGGGGAGTGGGTTGAACACTGAAGCTTTCTTT. This translates into CASSIGGSGLNTEAFF.

The V call is TRBV3-1 (or the pseudogene TRBV3-2), the J call TRBJ2-7, with unresolved D. V shed 1 base and J shed 3 bases, with 7 bases lying between them. Germline V gene sequence: CDR1 LGHDT, CDR2 YNNKEL (reference sequence). CDR3 length equals 13 residues. Written as DNA, the CDR3 is TGTGCCAGCAGCCAAGGACTCGACTACGAGCAGTACTTC. This translates into CASSQGLDYEQYF.

This chain uses TRBV13 with TRBJ1-1; 8 bases align to TRBD1. CDR1 is PRHDT and CDR2 is FYEKMQ in the germline V gene (reference sequence). This CDR3 contains 14 residues. The J segment lost 1 base and the V segment lost 3 bases, leaving 1 base of the junction unmatched. As DNA, the CDR3 is TGTGCCAGCAGCTTGGACAGGGAGAACACTGAAGCTTTCTTT. Encoded protein: CASSLDRENTEAFF.

The chain combines TRBV6-4 with TRBJ1-1, with D maybe TRBD1 (6 bases). The CDR3 totals 14 residues. Between the trimmed V and J ends, which lost 7 bases and 7 bases, there was a span of 19 bases. The germline gives CDR1 MRHNA, CDR2 SNTAGT. CDR3 sequence (DNA): TGTGCCAGCAAAAAGGACAGTGGATATAGTGAAGCTTTCTTT. This gives the protein CASKKDSGYSEAFF.

In its sample, this clone was seen a few times. The chain recombines TRBV5-4 with TRBJ1-1, with 8 bases fitting TRBD1. Germline V CDR1 and CDR2: SGHNT, YYREEE (reference sequence). With V trimmed by 0 bases and J by 8 bases, 3 bases remained unmatched. The CDR3 has 13 amino acids. This CDR3 reads CASSLGGTGEAFF. For the CDR3, the DNA is TGTGCCAGCAGCTTGGGGGGGACAGGAGAAGCTTTCTTT. The full variable domain, with the rest looked up from reference TRBV5-4 and TRBJ1-1, is ETGVTQSPTHLIKTRGQQVTLRCSSQSGHNTVSWYQQALGQGPQFIFQYYREEENGRGNFPPRFSGLQFPNYSSELNVNALELDDSALYLCASSLGGTGEAFFGQGTRLTVV.

The V and J genes are TRBV2 and TRBJ1-1, with unresolved D. Trimming took off 4 bases at V and 4 bases at J, with 13 bases between the two ends. Germline V gene sequence: CDR1 SNHLY, CDR2 FYNNEI. The CDR3 is 14 residues long. CDR3 region: CASSVGQVGTEAFF. The CDR3 DNA reads TGTGCCAGCAGTGTTGGGCAGGTAGGCACTGAAGCTTTCTTT.

The V call is TRBV29-1, the J call TRBJ1-3; 8 bases agree with TRBD1. Looked up from germline, CDR1 is SQVTM and CDR2 is ANQGSEA. The CDR3 has 15 residues. Trimming took 5 bases from V and 0 from J; bases not matched to a gene: 6. CDR3 coding DNA: TGCAGCGTTAAGGGACAGGCTAACTCTGGAAACACCATATATTTT. Translated: CSVKGQANSGNTIYF.

The chain uses TRBV27 and TRBJ1-4; 8 nucleotides align to TRBD1. This CDR3 is built from 15 residues. CDR1 is MNHEY, CDR2 SMNVEV, per germline (reference sequence). The junction had 10 bases not matched to a gene; V was cut back by 5 bases and J by 8 bases. CDR3: CASSRGQEPREKLFF. The CDR3 DNA follows: TGTGCCAGCAGTCGGGGACAGGAGCCACGAGAAAAACTGTTTTTT.

This clone was seen a few times. V gene TRBV11-2 combines with J gene TRBJ2-5, with 8 nucleotides matching TRBD2. From germline, CDR1 is SGHAT and CDR2 FQNNGV. Trimming removed 5 bases from V and 5 bases from J; junction bases left unmatched: 4. The CDR3 contains 13 residues. The CDR3 sequence: CASSHSSGETQYF. DNA for the CDR3: TGTGCCAGCAGCCACTCTAGCGGGGAGACCCAGTACTTC.

The chain links TRBV27 to TRBJ1-6, with 8 bases identical to TRBD1. The ends lost 6 bases at V and 10 bases at J; junction bases unmatched: 8. Germline lookup yields CDR1 MNHEY and CDR2 SMNVEV (reference sequence). CDR3 length: 14 amino acids. This chain's CDR3 is CASRRGQGNSPLHF. The CDR3 coding sequence is TGTGCCAGCAGACGCGGACAGGGAAACTCACCCCTCCACTTT.

The V call is TRBV28, the J call TRBJ2-1; perhaps TRBD1 as D (6 bases). Trimming removed 6 bases at V and 7 bases at J, with 19 bases between. From germline, CDR1 is MDHEN and CDR2 SYDVKM. There are 15 residues in the CDR3. The CDR3 reads CASRYRDTEWNEQFF. CDR3 coding DNA: TGTGCCAGCAGATACCGGGACACGGAGTGGAATGAGCAGTTCTTC.